These T cell receptor beta chains were read from a single sample in a study of human T cells and chemical hapten exposure. TCRdb analysed the RACE reads with MiXCR anew, one entry per CDR3 protein. The data hold around 110,000 distinct CDR3 sequences, with approximately 10% observed a single time. The source was whole blood, collected in connection with sensitization to the hapten diphenylcyclopropenone (DPC). The source is a woman in her fifties or sixties with alopecia areata. Some clones in this sample may be carry-over from other donors' samples. Both conserved end residues are part of each CDR3. D genes are given only for firm matches. Rows give clone size only sometimes, using once, few, many, or a class for an expanded clone.

clone size,J gene,V gene,D gene,CDR3 protein,CDR3 DNA
-,TRBJ1-1,TRBV27,TRBD1,CASSLSGTGSTEAFF,TGTGCCAGCAGTCTCAGCGGGACAGGGTCCACTGAAGCTTTCTTT
few,TRBJ2-1,TRBV6-2/TRBV6-3,-,CASTPGAGWDEYNEQFF,TGTGCCAGCACCCCAGGCGCGGGCTGGGACGAGTACAATGAGCAGTTCTTC
few,TRBJ2-3,TRBV6-1,-,CASSEHRASTDTQYF,TGTGCCAGCAGTGAACACAGGGCTAGCACAGATACGCAGTATTTT
few,TRBJ1-1,TRBV18,-,CASSPSAGVGAMNTEAFF,TGTGCCAGCTCACCATCCGCGGGGGTTGGGGCCATGAACACTGAAGCTTTCTTT
-,TRBJ2-1,TRBV12-3/TRBV12-4,TRBD1,CASTGGAKGEQFF,TGTGCCAGTACAGGGGGCGCGAAGGGTGAGCAGTTCTTC
many,TRBJ1-5,TRBV12-3/TRBV12-4,-,CASSFGQPQHF,TGTGCCAGCAGTTTTGGTCAGCCCCAGCATTTT
few,TRBJ1-1,TRBV6-2/TRBV6-3,TRBD1,CASSYVTGGLNTEAFF,TGTGCCAGCAGTTACGTTACAGGGGGCCTGAACACTGAAGCTTTCTTT
few,TRBJ2-7,TRBV20-1,-,CSARPSKKDEQYF,TGCAGTGCCAGGCCGTCAAAAAAGGACGAGCAGTACTTC
few,TRBJ2-3,TRBV7-8,-,CASSIYRENPTDTQYF,TGTGCCAGCAGCATATACAGGGAGAACCCCACAGATACGCAGTATTTT
-,TRBJ1-1,TRBV7-6,-,CASSLYYGNTEAFF,TGTGCCAGCAGCTTATACTACGGGAACACTGAAGCTTTCTTT
-,TRBJ1-1,TRBV12-3/TRBV12-4,-,CASSSPDANTEAFF,TGTGCCAGCAGTTCCCCAGACGCGAACACTGAAGCTTTCTTT
few,TRBJ2-3,TRBV30,-,CAWSVLRPPDTQYF,TGTGCCTGGAGTGTATTAAGACCCCCAGATACGCAGTATTTT
-,TRBJ1-1,TRBV29-1,-,CSVEEGVMNTEAFF,TGCAGCGTTGAAGAGGGAGTAATGAACACTGAAGCTTTCTTT
many,TRBJ2-4,TRBV15,-,CATTDVGAGANIQYF,TGTGCCACCACAGACGTTGGGGCAGGGGCAAACATTCAGTACTTC
many,TRBJ2-2,TRBV27,TRBD2,CASSPVSGRTGELFF,TGTGCCAGCAGTCCGGTTAGCGGGAGGACCGGGGAGCTGTTTTTT
few,TRBJ2-3,TRBV7-6,TRBD1,CASSYRGQGSDTQYF,TGTGCCAGCAGCTACCGCGGACAGGGGTCAGATACGCAGTATTTT
-,TRBJ2-3,TRBV29-1,-,CSAWDSSTDTQYF,TGCAGCGCCTGGGATTCTAGCACAGATACGCAGTATTTT
-,TRBJ1-5,TRBV5-1,-,CASSLSTDQPQHF,TGCGCCAGCAGCTTGTCTACGGATCAGCCCCAGCATTTT
few,TRBJ1-1,TRBV6-5,-,CASSYGRGGNTEAFF,TGTGCCAGCAGTTATGGGCGTGGGGGGAACACTGAAGCTTTCTTT
-,TRBJ2-1,TRBV7-2,TRBD1,CASSRQGTNNEQFF,TGTGCCAGCAGCCGACAGGGGACCAACAATGAGCAGTTCTTC
few,TRBJ1-1,TRBV7-8,-,CASSLGGGHPNTEAFF,TGTGCCAGCAGCTTAGGGGGCGGCCACCCGAACACTGAAGCTTTCTTT
few,TRBJ2-7,TRBV15,TRBD1,CATSRRQGSYEQYF,TGTGCCACCAGCAGAAGACAGGGCTCCTACGAGCAGTACTTC
-,TRBJ1-6,TRBV5-4,-,CASSLPGGQNSPLHF,TGTGCCAGCAGCTTGCCCGGGGGCCAGAATTCACCCCTCCACTTT
-,TRBJ1-5,TRBV27,-,CASRSVGQPQHF,TGTGCCAGCAGATCGGTTGGCCAGCCCCAGCATTTT
-,TRBJ1-2,TRBV10-3,-,CAISELWGYTF,TGTGCCATCAGTGAGTTGTGGGGCTACACCTTC
few,TRBJ1-2,TRBV12-3/TRBV12-4,-,CASNLDEGGYTF,TGTGCCAGCAATCTGGATGAGGGTGGCTACACCTTC
few,TRBJ2-7,TRBV29-1,TRBD1,CSVVQGARGEQYF,TGCAGCGTTGTTCAGGGGGCGCGGGGCGAGCAGTACTTC
few,TRBJ1-1,TRBV7-2,TRBD1,CASSLRGGGEAFF,TGTGCCAGCAGCCTCAGGGGGGGGGGTGAAGCTTTCTTT
few,TRBJ2-1,TRBV12-3/TRBV12-4,TRBD1,CASSSGTGNEQFF,TGTGCCAGCAGTTCCGGGACAGGCAATGAGCAGTTCTTC
few,TRBJ2-3,TRBV11-3,-,CASSLSDTDTQYF,TGTGCCAGCAGCTTATCAGACACAGATACGCAGTATTTT
many,TRBJ2-1,TRBV4-1,-,CASSQEAKQFF,TGCGCCAGCAGCCAAGAAGCCAAGCAGTTCTTC
few,TRBJ1-3,TRBV25-1,-,CASSSPVSGNTIYF,TGTGCCAGCTCCTCCCCGGTCTCTGGAAACACCATATATTTT
-,TRBJ2-1,TRBV14,TRBD1,CASRQGQGSYNEQFF,TGTGCCAGCAGACAGGGACAGGGCTCCTACAATGAGCAGTTCTTC
-,TRBJ2-5,TRBV7-9,TRBD1,CASIEDRQETQYF,TGTGCCAGCATCGAGGACAGGCAAGAGACCCAGTACTTC
-,TRBJ1-1,TRBV7-9,-,CASSGGPETEAFF,TGTGCCAGCAGCGGGGGCCCTGAGACTGAAGCTTTCTTT
-,TRBJ1-5,TRBV7-2,-,CASSLHQSQPQHF,TGTGCCAGCAGCTTACATCAGAGTCAGCCCCAGCATTTT